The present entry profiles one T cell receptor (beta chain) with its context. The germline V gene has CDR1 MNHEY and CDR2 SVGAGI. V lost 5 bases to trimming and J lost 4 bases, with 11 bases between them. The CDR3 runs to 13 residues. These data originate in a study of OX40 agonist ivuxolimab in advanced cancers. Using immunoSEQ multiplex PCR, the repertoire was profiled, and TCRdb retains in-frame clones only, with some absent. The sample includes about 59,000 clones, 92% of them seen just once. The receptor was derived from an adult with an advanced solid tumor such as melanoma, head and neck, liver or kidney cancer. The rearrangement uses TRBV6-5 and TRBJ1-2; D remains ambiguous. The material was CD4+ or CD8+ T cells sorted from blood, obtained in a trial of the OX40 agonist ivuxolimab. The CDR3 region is CASSPMPFYGYTF. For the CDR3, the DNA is TGTGCCAGCAGTCCTATGCCTTTCTATGGCTACACCTTC.